Below, 16 T cell receptor beta chains from the same sample are listed, as sequenced in a study of technical replicates of blood from a few donors. Profiled with immunoSEQ multiplex PCR; TCRdb holds only in-frame clones, not every one. Counted here are about 61,000 clones, less than 98% occurring once; the ten biggest clones make up about 0.19%. The sequenced sample was T cells isolated from PBMCs. These TCRs come from a human donor in good health.

This sequence joins TRBV6-5 and TRBJ1-2; 8 bases are a match to TRBD1. CDR3 length equals 15 residues. The germline CDR1 and CDR2 sequences are MNHEY and SVGAGI. J gave up 4 bases and V 5 bases, and 9 bases lay outside the gene matches. The CDR3: CASSAETGVFYGYTF. The CDR3 nucleotides are TGTGCCAGCAGTGCCGAGACAGGGGTTTTCTATGGCTACACCTTC.

The CDR3 is CASPDWGASGTQYF. The DNA for the CDR3 is TGTGCCAGCCCCGACTGGGGAGCGAGTGGGACCCAGTACTTC. This chain joins TRBV6-1 and TRBJ2-5; D might be TRBD2 (5 bases). In germline, CDR1 is MNHNS, CDR2 SASEGT. The CDR3 has 14 residues. V was pared by 8 bases and J by 7 bases, with 20 bases between.

This clone was observed once. The CDR3 spells CASSPSGRHNEQFF. CDR3 DNA sequence: TGTGCCAGCAGCCCTAGCGGGAGGCACAATGAGCAGTTCTTC. The gene calls are TRBV6-4 and TRBJ2-1; 11 positions agree with TRBD2. This CDR3 has 14 residues. V dropped 6 bases and J dropped 5; count of bases not matched to a gene: 3. Germline values: CDR1 MRHNA, CDR2 SNTAGT.

The V gene is TRBV6-4, the J gene TRBJ2-1; TRBD2 agrees at 11 bases. The CDR3 extends over 15 amino acids. Germline CDR1 and CDR2: MRHNA and SNTAGT. Trimming cost V 6 bases and J 6 bases; bases outside gene matches: 7. Here the CDR3 reads CASSLSGGAGNEQFF. CDR3 DNA: TGTGCCAGCAGCCTTAGCGGGGGGGCCGGCAATGAGCAGTTCTTC.

This clone showed up just once. The CDR3 loop reads CASSQDTGGNQPQHF. The DNA of the CDR3 is TGCGCCAGCAGCCAAGATACAGGGGGCAATCAGCCCCAGCATTTT. The V and J genes are TRBV4-1 and TRBJ1-5; 7 positions match TRBD1. The CDR3 spans 15 residues. CDR1 is MGHRA and CDR2 is YSYEKL in the germline V gene. V lost 0 bases and J lost 2; bases outside the gene matches: 1.

The chain combines TRBV6-1 with TRBJ2-7; TRBD2 aligns across 9 bases. Per the germline V gene, CDR1 is MNHNS and CDR2 is SASEGT. The CDR3 has 13 residues. V gave up 8 bases and J gave up 0 bases; unmatched junction bases: 2. CDR3 nucleotide sequence: TGTGCCAGCGCGGGGGGGGGCTCCTACGAGCAGTACTTC. Translating it yields CASAGGGSYEQYF.

The chain links TRBV7-2 to TRBJ1-1; TRBD1 aligns across 8 bases. The CDR3 has 17 amino acids. Unmatched junction bases numbered 11, after V lost 5 bases and J lost 0 bases. CDR1 is SGHTA and CDR2 is FQGNSA in the germline V gene. CDR3 coding DNA: TGTGCCAGCAGCCATGCATCGACAGGGGCCCTGAACACTGAAGCTTTCTTT. It is translated as CASSHASTGALNTEAFF.

The rearrangement joins TRBV6-1 to TRBJ1-1; D is unresolved. There are 14 residues in the CDR3. Trimming pared 8 bases from V and 4 bases from J, leaving 17 bases between. Per germline, CDR1 MNHNS and CDR2 SASEGT. Here the CDR3 reads CASLEGTLITEAFF. The DNA for the CDR3 is TGTGCCAGCCTAGAAGGTACGCTTATCACTGAAGCTTTCTTT.

The gene calls are TRBV28 and TRBJ2-7, with a weak D call TRBD2 (5 bases). Trimming stripped 2 bases from V and 0 bases from J, with 11 bases between. This CDR3 has 15 residues. Per germline, CDR1 MDHEN and CDR2 SYDVKM. CDR3 region: CASSLEGRSSYEQYF. CDR3 DNA sequence: TGTGCCAGCAGTTTAGAGGGCCGGAGCTCCTACGAGCAGTACTTC.

This clone was observed a single time. V is TRBV19 and J is TRBJ2-3, with 7 positions matching TRBD2. The V gene end was trimmed by 1 base and the J gene end by 4 bases; junction bases not matched to a gene: 5. Germline V gives CDR1 LNHDA, CDR2 SQIVND (reference sequence). The CDR3 totals 15 residues. This CDR3 reads CASSIAGGRSDTQYF. The CDR3 bases are TGTGCCAGTAGTATAGCGGGGGGAAGATCAGATACGCAGTATTTT.

The chain recombines TRBV19 with TRBJ1-4; tentatively, D is TRBD1 (5 bases). Germline assignment: CDR1 LNHDA and CDR2 SQIVND (reference sequence). The CDR3 consists of 14 residues. The V and J ends lost 3 bases and 4 bases respectively, with 9 bases between them. The CDR3 region is CASSIREHNEKLFF. For the CDR3, the DNA is TGTGCCAGTAGTATCAGGGAACATAATGAAAAACTGTTTTTT.

CDR3 amino acids: CAISVSQGEPQHF. The CDR3, as DNA: TGTGCCATCAGTGTCTCACAGGGCGAGCCCCAGCATTTT. The genes are TRBV10-3 and TRBJ1-5, with D possibly being TRBD1 (6 bases). CDR1 ENHRY and CDR2 SYGVKD come from the germline V gene. The CDR3 loop spans 13 amino acids. Trimming took 4 bases from V and 8 from J, leaving 12 bases between them.

The chain carries TRBV4-1 and TRBJ1-1, with D uncertain. The CDR3 is 16 amino acids. Germline V lookup: CDR1 MGHRA, CDR2 YSYEKL. V lost 0 bases to trimming and J lost 4 bases, with 15 bases between them. The chain's CDR3 is CASSQESVRAGTEAFF. CDR3 coding DNA: TGCGCCAGCAGCCAAGAGTCGGTGAGGGCGGGCACTGAAGCTTTCTTT.

The V gene is TRBV25-1, the J gene TRBJ1-2; D is perhaps TRBD1 (6 bases). Germline lookup yields CDR1 MGHDK and CDR2 SYGVNS. The CDR3 consists of 13 residues. Trimming cost V 2 bases and J 8 bases, with 12 bases left between them. In nucleotides, the CDR3 is TGTGCCAGCAGTGAAGGGCACAGGGAAGGCTACACCTTC. It specifies CASSEGHREGYTF.

The CDR3 loop is CASSPNRVSTEAFF. Here the CDR3 DNA reads TGTGCCAGCAGTCCTAACAGGGTCTCCACTGAAGCTTTCTTT. The V call is TRBV6-5, the J call TRBJ1-1; a possible D gene is TRBD1 (6 bases). CDR1 is MNHEY, CDR2 SVGAGI, per germline. With 5 bases removed from V and 4 bases from J, the gap between germline ends came to 14 bases. This CDR3 contains 14 residues.

The V gene is TRBV9, the J gene TRBJ2-3; D perhaps matches TRBD1 (5 bases). Germline V lookup: CDR1 SGDLS, CDR2 YYNGEE. The CDR3 has 15 residues. V was shortened by 2 bases and J by 4 bases, with 14 bases between the two germline ends. The CDR3: CASSVTAPKSDTQYF. CDR3 bases: TGTGCCAGCAGCGTGACAGCTCCTAAATCAGATACGCAGTATTTT.